This TCR beta chain was sequenced in a study of pediatric ulcerative colitis. The rectum was sampled with one to two pinch biopsies at colonoscopy. The table came from immunoSEQ multiplex PCR; TCRdb's copy has only in-frame clones and leaves some out. The sample has fewer than 20,000 clones; approximately 80% are singletons. Findings and caveats of the study: Blood-rectal clonal overlap within each person was significantly higher in ulcerative colitis patients than controls.

V was pared by 0 bases and J by 2 bases, with 8 bases between. This CDR3 comprises 14 residues. Germline loops: CDR1 ENHRY, CDR2 SYGVKD. Worth noting for this clone: The antigen is not known.

The V gene is TRBV10-3, the J gene TRBJ2-7; D uncertain. The TCR was taken from a boy aged 5-17 years who was a control in a study of pediatric ulcerative colitis. The material sequenced was gut tissue. Here the CDR3 DNA reads TGTGCCATCAGTGAGTCGGTTGGCCCCTACGAGCAGTACTTC. This translates into CAISESVGPYEQYF.